This is a list of T cell receptor beta chains from one sample in a study of cytomegalovirus exposure and HLA in healthy donors. Generated by immunoSEQ multiplex PCR, the TCRdb table keeps only in-frame clones and is missing some. Among about 120,000 clones listed, roughly four fifths were seen once. Specimen: PBMCs. These receptors were collected from a woman in her thirties or forties in good health and CMV-seropositive. Each CDR3 is given with its conserved first and last residue. A D gene is named only where the DNA matches it firmly. Where a row states a size, it is once, few, many or the class of an expanded clone; other rows omit it.

TRBV21-1	TRBJ2-1	NA	NA	TGTGCCAGCAGCAAACGGCTAGCGGGAGGGCCTACGCTTGAGCAGTTCTTC	CASSKRLAGGPTLEQFF
TRBV27	TRBJ2-7	NA	TRBD2	TGTGCCAGCACCCAACGGGGACTAGCGGGAGAAGGGGGGTCCTACGAGCAGTACTTC	CASTQRGLAGEGGSYEQYF
TRBV7-6	TRBJ2-3	once	TRBD1	TGTGCCAGCAGCTTAGGGGCAGGGGGCAGCTCAGATACGCAGTATTTT	CASSLGAGGSSDTQYF
TRBV5-1	TRBJ1-5	NA	NA	TGCGCCAGCAGCTTGGGGGCAGGCGAGGGTCAGCCCCAGCATTTT	CASSLGAGEGQPQHF
TRBV5-1	TRBJ1-1	NA	TRBD1	TGCGCCAGCAGCATATCAACCGACAGGGGAAATACGGACACTGAAGCTTTCTTT	CASSISTDRGNTDTEAFF
TRBV19	TRBJ1-2	NA	NA	TGTGCCAGTAGTATAACAGGATTTAACTATGGCTACACCTTC	CASSITGFNYGYTF
TRBV10-2	TRBJ1-4	NA	NA	TGCGCCAGCAGTGAGGCGGGGGCGGCTAATGAAAAACTGTTTTTT	CASSEAGAANEKLFF
TRBV11-3	TRBJ2-3	once	TRBD2	TGTGCCAGCAGCCCAGAGGGACTAGCGGGAGTGGATACGCAGTATTTT	CASSPEGLAGVDTQYF
TRBV5-4	TRBJ2-3	NA	NA	TGTGCCAGCAGTACTAGCACAGATACGCAGTATTTT	CASSTSTDTQYF
TRBV2	TRBJ1-3	NA	NA	TGTGCCAGCAGTGATGGCAGCTCTGGAAACACCATATATTTT	CASSDGSSGNTIYF
TRBV7-9	TRBJ2-7	NA	TRBD1	TGTGCCAGCAGCTTAGAACAGGGGGCGTCCTACGAGCAGTACTTC	CASSLEQGASYEQYF
TRBV4-2	TRBJ2-7	NA	NA	TGTGCCAGCAGCCAAGTGTTGGCAGGGGAGCACTACGAGCAGTACTTC	CASSQVLAGEHYEQYF
TRBV19	TRBJ1-5	once	NA	TGTGCCAGTACCACGCGGGGCAGGGATAGCAATCAGCCCCAGCATTTT	CASTTRGRDSNQPQHF
TRBV10-3	TRBJ2-5	NA	TRBD1	TGTGCCATCAGTGAGTCCTTAGACAGGGACCCAGAGACCCAGTACTTC	CAISESLDRDPETQYF
TRBV9	TRBJ2-1	NA	NA	TGTGCCAGCAGCGTAGACTCTCCCCCAATCAATGAGCAGTTCTTC	CASSVDSPPINEQFF
TRBV27	TRBJ1-2	NA	NA	TGTGCCAGCAGTCCCTACCTTGGAGGGCACGGCTATGGCTACACCTTC	CASSPYLGGHGYGYTF
TRBV4-1	TRBJ2-7	NA	TRBD1	TGCGCCAGCAGCCCCCGGGACAGGAACTACGAGCAGTACTTC	CASSPRDRNYEQYF